One sample yielded the 17 T cell receptor beta chains listed below, sequenced in a study of shared clonotypes between healthy human individuals. TCRdb keeps only in-frame clones here, not all; method: immunoSEQ multiplex PCR. The repertoire holds 2.5 million or so clones, with approximately 94% as singletons. The sample consisted of naive CD4+ T cells sorted from blood. Subset reported: CD45RA+ positively selected. Source of these receptors: a man aged 18 to 29 in good health.

The V and J genes are TRBV5-1 and TRBJ2-3; 14 bases agree with TRBD2. Germline-derived CDR1 and CDR2 are SGHRS and YFSETQ. V shed 3 bases and J 2 bases; nucleotides not matched to a gene: 5. The CDR3 has 17 amino acids. CDR3 sequence reads: CASSSGLAGVNTDTQYF. The DNA for the CDR3 is TGCGCCAGCAGCTCGGGACTAGCGGGGGTAAACACAGATACGCAGTATTTT.

This clone was counted once. V and J are TRBV27 and TRBJ1-6, with TRBD1 matching 7 bases. J was trimmed by 5 bases and V by 4 bases; bases with no gene match: 2. Per germline, CDR1 MNHEY and CDR2 SMNVEV (reference sequence). This CDR3 is built from 14 residues. DNA for the CDR3: TGTGCCAGCAGTTCGACAGGGAATAATTCACCCCTCCACTTT. Amino acid sequence: CASSSTGNNSPLHF.

The V gene is TRBV5-5, the J gene TRBJ2-7, with D unclear. V was cut by 4 bases and J by 2 bases, with 16 bases left in between. Germline CDR1 is SGHKS and CDR2 is YYEKEE (reference sequence). CDR3 length equals 15 residues. Here the CDR3 reads CASSPLGFATYEQYF. CDR3 coding DNA: TGTGCCAGCAGCCCGCTGGGGTTTGCAACCTACGAGCAGTACTTC.

In nucleotides, the CDR3 is TGTGCCAGCAGTCGGACTAGAAATTACAATGAGCAGTTCTTC. Translated, it gives CASSRTRNYNEQFF. The V call is TRBV27, the J call TRBJ2-1; 7 positions agree with TRBD2. The germline CDR1 and CDR2 sequences are MNHEY and SMNVEV (reference sequence). V lost 5 bases, J lost 4 bases, and 5 bases stayed unmatched. The CDR3 has 14 amino acids.

Here the CDR3 reads CARGPSYQETQYF. The CDR3 DNA reads as TGTGCCAGGGGCCCCTCGTACCAAGAGACCCAGTACTTC. The rearrangement joins TRBV27 to TRBJ2-5; D unclear. The V gene lost 9 bases and the J gene lost 0 bases, with 11 bases spanning the gap. Germline V gene lookup returns CDR1 MNHEY and CDR2 SMNVEV (reference sequence). The CDR3 runs 13 residues.

This clone was seen just once. The chain employs TRBV7-3 and TRBJ2-1; possibly TRBD1 for D (6 bases). The ends were cut back, 1 base at V and 3 bases at J, with 10 bases in the middle. This CDR3 is 15 amino acids long. In germline, CDR1 is SGHTA, CDR2 FQGTGA. The CDR3 DNA sequence: TGTGCCAGCAGCTTAAAACAGGGAGTCTACAATGAGCAGTTCTTC. Amino acids: CASSLKQGVYNEQFF.

As to this clone: The sample contains more than one DNA sequence encoding this CDR3. The rearrangement joins TRBV6-5 to TRBJ2-7, with D perhaps given as TRBD1 or TRBD2 (5 bases each). Trimming removed 0 bases at V and 3 bases at J, with 6 bases between. The V gene's germline CDR1 is MNHEY and CDR2 SVGAGI. The CDR3 loop spans 13 amino acids. For the CDR3, the DNA is TGTGCCAGCAGTTACTCGGGGGACTACGAGCAGTACTTC. This gives the protein CASSYSGDYEQYF.

The chain is built from TRBV7-2 and TRBJ2-7; TRBD2 agrees at 9 bases. Unmatched junction bases numbered 8, after V lost 2 bases and J lost 9 bases. There are 14 residues in the CDR3. CDR1 is SGHTA and CDR2 is FQGNSA in the germline V gene. The CDR3 bases are TGTGCCAGCAGCTTACCGGCGGGAGGGCCCTTGCAGTACTTC. Its protein product is CASSLPAGGPLQYF. The full variable domain, with the rest looked up from reference TRBV7-2 and TRBJ2-7, is GAGVSQSPSNKVTEKGKDVELRCDPISGHTALYWYRQSLGQGLEFLIYFQGNSAPDKSGLPSDRFSAERTGGSVSTLTIQRTQQEDSAVYLCASSLPAGGPLQYFGPGTRLTVT.

The V and J genes are TRBV7-9 and TRBJ1-1; possibly TRBD1 for D (6 bases). CDR3 size: 13 residues. Germline CDR1 is SEHNR and CDR2 is FQNEAQ (reference sequence). The V and J ends lost 5 bases and 1 base respectively, with 8 bases between them. The CDR3 reads CASSMTGNTEAFF. Here the CDR3 DNA reads TGTGCCAGCAGCATGACAGGGAACACTGAAGCTTTCTTT.

The chain is built from TRBV19 and TRBJ2-3, with 9 bases lining up with TRBD2. The germline gives CDR1 LNHDA, CDR2 SQIVND (reference sequence). The V and J ends lost 3 bases and 5 bases, in that order; junction bases with no gene match: 12. The CDR3 loop spans 17 amino acids. The DNA for the CDR3 is TGTGCCAGTAGTATGGCGGCGGGAGGGCCTTTTTTAGATACGCAGTATTTT. It encodes CASSMAAGGPFLDTQYF.

To note about this clone: Different DNA sequences within this sample yield the same CDR3. The J gene is TRBJ1-1, the V gene TRBV9, with D uncertain. CDR3 size: 12 residues. CDR1 is SGDLS, CDR2 YYNGEE, per germline. Trimming pared 4 bases from V and 5 bases from J, leaving 9 bases between. The CDR3 nucleotides are TGTGCCAGCAGCCCTCTGGGGACTGAAGCTTTCTTT. Translation gives CASSPLGTEAFF. The complete variable domain, with remaining parts taken from reference TRBV9 and TRBJ1-1, reads DSGVTQTPKHLITATGQRVTLRCSPRSGDLSVYWYQQSLDQGLQFLIQYYNGEERAKGNILERFSAQQFPDLHSELNLSSLELGDSALYFCASSPLGTEAFFGQGTRLTVV.

The rearrangement uses TRBV14 and TRBJ2-7; D may be TRBD1 (5 bases). CDR1 and CDR2 from the germline V gene are SGHDN and FVKESK. V was clipped by 1 base and J by 5 bases, with 12 bases between them. The CDR3 has 14 residues. The CDR3, as DNA: TGTGCCAGCAGCCAAGGATTTCCAGGGAACGAGCAGTACTTC. Amino acids: CASSQGFPGNEQYF. The variable domain in full, completed from reference TRBV14 and TRBJ2-7, reads EAGVTQFPSHSVIEKGQTVTLRCDPISGHDNLYWYRRVMGKEIKFLLHFVKESKQDESGMPNNRFLAERTGGTYSTLKVQPAELEDSGVYFCASSQGFPGNEQYFGPGTRLTVT.

The CDR3 protein is CASSLEDPSSGNTIYF. The CDR3, as DNA: TGTGCCAGCAGCTTGGAAGACCCAAGCTCTGGAAACACCATATATTTT. This rearrangement joins TRBV5-5 to TRBJ1-3; unclear D gene. V gave up 0 bases and J gave up 0 bases, with 10 bases separating them. Germline CDR1 reads SGHKS; CDR2 reads YYEKEE (reference sequence). This CDR3 is built from 16 residues.

This clone has only a few counts. The rearrangement uses TRBV25-1 and TRBJ1-1, with D perhaps TRBD1 (5 bases). CDR1 MGHDK and CDR2 SYGVNS come from the germline V gene. The length of the CDR3 is 12 residues. The germline V and J ends were trimmed by 8 bases and 11 bases, with 18 bases remaining between them. The CDR3 region has the DNA TGTGCCAGCGCGGTGGAGGGAGGGGTGGCTTTCTTT. It encodes CASAVEGGVAFF. Full variable domain (rest looked up from reference TRBV25-1 and TRBJ1-1): EADIYQTPRYLVIGTGKKITLECSQTMGHDKMYWYQQDPGMELHLIHYSYGVNSTEKGDLSSESTVSRIRTEHFPLTLESARPSHTSQYLCASAVEGGVAFFGQGTRLTVV.

The rearrangement joins TRBV7-9 to TRBJ1-3; TRBD1 is a possible D gene (5 bases). Trimming removed 4 bases at V and 0 bases at J, with 13 bases between. The CDR3 runs to 16 residues. Germline values: CDR1 SEHNR, CDR2 FQNEAQ (reference sequence). The CDR3 reads CASSSHRLISGNTIYF. CDR3 nucleotide sequence: TGTGCCAGCAGCTCCCACAGGTTGATCTCTGGAAACACCATATATTTT.

The chain carries TRBV5-8 and TRBJ1-2; D not certain. Trimming took off 2 bases at V and 7 bases at J, with 15 bases between the two ends. This CDR3 region has 14 residues. Looked up from germline, CDR1 is SGHTS and CDR2 is YDEGEE. The CDR3 bases are TGTGCCAGCAGCTTATGGCAGACGACCTTTGGCTACACCTTC. Its translation is CASSLWQTTFGYTF.

The V gene is TRBV30, the J gene TRBJ2-5, with 9 bases fitting TRBD2. The J call is in doubt because the DNA end fits TRBJ2-7 better. The germline V gene has CDR1 GTSNPN and CDR2 SVGIG (reference sequence). The CDR3 spans 14 residues. The CDR3 nucleotides read TGTGCCTGGAGGACCCTAGCGGGATCCTACGAGCAGTACTTC. The encoded protein is CAWRTLAGSYEQYF.